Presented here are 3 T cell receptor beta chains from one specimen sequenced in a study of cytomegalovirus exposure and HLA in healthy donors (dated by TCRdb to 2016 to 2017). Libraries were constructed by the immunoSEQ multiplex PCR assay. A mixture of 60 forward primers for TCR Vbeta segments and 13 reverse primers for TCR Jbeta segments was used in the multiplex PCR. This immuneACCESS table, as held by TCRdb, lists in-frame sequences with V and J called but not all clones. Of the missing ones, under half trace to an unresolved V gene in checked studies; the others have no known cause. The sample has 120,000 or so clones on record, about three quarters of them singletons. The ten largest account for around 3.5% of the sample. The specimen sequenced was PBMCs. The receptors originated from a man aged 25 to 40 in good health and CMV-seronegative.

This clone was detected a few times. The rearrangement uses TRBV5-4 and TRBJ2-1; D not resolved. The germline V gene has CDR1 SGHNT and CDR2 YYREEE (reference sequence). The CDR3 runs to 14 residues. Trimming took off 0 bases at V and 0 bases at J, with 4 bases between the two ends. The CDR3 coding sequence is TGTGCCAGCAGCTTGGACAGCTCCTACAATGAGCAGTTCTTC. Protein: CASSLDSSYNEQFF. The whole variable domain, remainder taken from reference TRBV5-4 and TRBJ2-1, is ETGVTQSPTHLIKTRGQQVTLRCSSQSGHNTVSWYQQALGQGPQFIFQYYREEENGRGNFPPRFSGLQFPNYSSELNVNALELDDSALYLCASSLDSSYNEQFFGPGTRLTVL.

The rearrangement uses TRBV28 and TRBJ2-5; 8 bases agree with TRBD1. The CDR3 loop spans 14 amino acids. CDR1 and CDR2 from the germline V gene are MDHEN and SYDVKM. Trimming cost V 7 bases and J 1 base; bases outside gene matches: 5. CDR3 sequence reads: CASTPGGSQETQYF. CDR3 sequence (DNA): TGTGCCAGCACCCCAGGGGGCAGCCAAGAGACCCAGTACTTC.

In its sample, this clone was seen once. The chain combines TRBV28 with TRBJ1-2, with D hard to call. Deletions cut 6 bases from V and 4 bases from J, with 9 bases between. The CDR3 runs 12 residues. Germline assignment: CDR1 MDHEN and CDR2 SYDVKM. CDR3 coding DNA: TGTGCCAGCAGGCTTTCGGGCTATGGCTACACCTTC. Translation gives CASRLSGYGYTF.